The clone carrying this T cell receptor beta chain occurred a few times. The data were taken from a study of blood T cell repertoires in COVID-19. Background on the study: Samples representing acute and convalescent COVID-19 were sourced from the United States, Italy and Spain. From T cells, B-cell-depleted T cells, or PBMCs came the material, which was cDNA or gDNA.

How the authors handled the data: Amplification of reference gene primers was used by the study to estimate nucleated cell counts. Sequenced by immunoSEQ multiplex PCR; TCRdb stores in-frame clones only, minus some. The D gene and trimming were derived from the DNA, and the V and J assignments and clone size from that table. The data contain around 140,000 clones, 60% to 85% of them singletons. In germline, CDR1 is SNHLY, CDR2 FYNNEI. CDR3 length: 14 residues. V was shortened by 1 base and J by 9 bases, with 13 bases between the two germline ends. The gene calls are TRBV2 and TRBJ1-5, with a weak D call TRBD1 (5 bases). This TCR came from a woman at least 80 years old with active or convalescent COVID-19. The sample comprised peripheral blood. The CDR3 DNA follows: TGTGCCAGCAGTGAAGGGAGGGGTCGTCCGCCCCAGCATTTT. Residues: CASSEGRGRPPQHF.